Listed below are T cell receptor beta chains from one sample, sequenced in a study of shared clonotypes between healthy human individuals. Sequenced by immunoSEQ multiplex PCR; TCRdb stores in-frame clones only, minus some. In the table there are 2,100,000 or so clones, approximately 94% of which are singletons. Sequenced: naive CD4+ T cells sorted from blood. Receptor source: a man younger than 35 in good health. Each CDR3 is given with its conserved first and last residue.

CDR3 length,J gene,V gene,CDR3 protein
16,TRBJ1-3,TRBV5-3,CARSQDRLSSGNTIYF
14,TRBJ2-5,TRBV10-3,CAISSGVSGETQYF
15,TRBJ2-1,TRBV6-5,CASSGGRRAYNEQFF
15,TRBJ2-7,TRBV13,CASSERSGSAYEQYF
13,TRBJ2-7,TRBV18,CASSRGGSLEQYF
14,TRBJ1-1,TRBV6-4,CASRPGQGNTEAFF
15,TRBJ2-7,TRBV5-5,CASSPQGKGFNEQYF
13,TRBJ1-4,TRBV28,CARRGVRDEKLFF
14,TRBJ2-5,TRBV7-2,CASSLAGRLETQYF
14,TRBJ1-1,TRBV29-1,CSVDETGGATEAFF
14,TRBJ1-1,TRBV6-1,CASSEPGMNTEAFF
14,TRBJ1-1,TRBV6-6,CATVFWAAGTEAFF
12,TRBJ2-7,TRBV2,CASSVGLREQYF
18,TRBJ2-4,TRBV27,CASSLTGRSWNAKNIQYF
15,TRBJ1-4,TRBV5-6,CASSLDWGKNEKLFF
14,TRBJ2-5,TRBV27,CASALGQGGETQYF
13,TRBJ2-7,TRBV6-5,CASRRDRGNEQYF
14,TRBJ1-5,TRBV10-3,CAISEAVGYQPQHF
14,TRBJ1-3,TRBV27,CASSRTGPGNTIYF
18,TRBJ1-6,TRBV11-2,CASSFPPGGRSGGSPLHF
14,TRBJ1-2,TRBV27,CASSLFGGSRGYTF
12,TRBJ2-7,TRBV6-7,CASSHGAYEQYF
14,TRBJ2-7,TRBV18,CASSAARTGPEQYF
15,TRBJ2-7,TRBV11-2,CASSQAGAGTYEQYF
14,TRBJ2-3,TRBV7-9,CASSLTGKTDTQYF
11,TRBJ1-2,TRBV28,CASPIYYGYTF
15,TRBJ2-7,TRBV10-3,CAISESGGGPYEQYF
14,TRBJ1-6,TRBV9,CASSVGSGNSPLHF